This TCR beta chain was obtained from a study of T cell responses to AZD1222 COVID-19 vaccine (dated by TCRdb to the early 2020s). About the study as a whole: AZD1222 recipients with second doses at about 4 weeks or about 12 weeks were pooled, because spike-specific TCR depth and breadth did not differ between schedules. A total of approximately 240 trial participants underwent TCR sequencing, of whom some 210 received two doses of AZD1222 and some 26 received two doses of the MenACWY control vaccine. Trial participants were enrolled by age into subgroups of 18-55, 56-69 and 70-plus years, and 148, 28 and 57 TCR-sequenced participants, respectively, were included in these subgroups.

The CDR3 sequence holds 15 residues, the cysteine and phenylalanine included. Just the 45-base CDR3 DNA is kept, in frame starting at base 1. V is cut by 0 bases and J by 5 bases, and the space between the germline ends is 13 bases. CDR1 and CDR2, per the germline V gene, are MGHRA and YSYEKL. Results the study describes overall, beyond this receptor: In the small 56-69-year group, the increase in depth fell short of significance, most likely because of low power. No day 14 peak-response samples were available, so repertoires were characterized only after the peak T cell response. Conclusions about previously exposed vaccinees were limited because only five to seven AZD1222 recipients were SARS-CoV-2 seropositive at baseline. A significant rise in spike-specific TCR breadth and depth was observed after two AZD1222 doses relative to day 0 and relative to MenACWY recipients. Vaccine-associated CD4 TCRs spanned the whole spike protein, with dominant responses in regions 160-218 and 743-854. Reportedly, close to half of the unique spike-specific TCRs recognized epitopes lying outside the regions that are mutated in the B.1.351 and B.1.1.7 variants. Participants were mostly white British and included more females than males, and it was suggested by the authors that clonal diversity may have been underestimated.

A remark on this clone: The antigen it binds to is not known. No quality values exist for individual bases; no much larger clone is one base distant.

The CDR3 regions of human TCRbeta chains were analyzed by immunosequencing. The original methods were these. TCRs in the repertoires were compared against a reference library of SARS-CoV-2-specific TCRs that had been generated with the MIRA antigen-specificity platform. Breadth was defined as the fraction of unique TCRs that were SARS-CoV-2-associated, and depth was defined as the fraction of total T cells that were SARS-CoV-2-associated. Using the MIRA data, every spike-specific TCR was mapped to the spike region that the TCR reacted to and assigned to either a CD4 or a CD8 class. Log10-transformed breadth and depth values were compared by one-way ANOVA with Sidak's multiple comparisons tests. Imported from immuneACCESS, the table was reduced by TCRdb to in-frame sequences with V and J called. These copies leave out some clones; in studies compared against another copy, an unresolved V gene accounts for under half, and the cause of the remainder is not known. D and trimming were read from the DNA, whereas the V and J calls and clone size are those reported in that table. The sample has around 130,000 clones on record, over 85% of them singletons. The top ten clones comprise approximately 3.1% of the sample.

In light of the paper, this sample's time point label describes: baseline before first vaccination. Vaccinee samples came from UK trials COV001 and COV002, including a single-blind randomized controlled phase 2/3 trial of AZD1222 (ChAdOx1 nCoV-19) in healthy adults. For TCRbeta chain sequencing, PBMC samples from trial participants were taken at day 0 and at day 28 after the second dose. The sample consisted of peripheral blood, taken on day 0 of AZD1222 vaccination. Recombination joined TRBV4-1 with TRBJ2-5; the D gene cannot be named for sure. The TCR was taken from an adult in good health. The CDR3 has the sequence CASSQDQDPSETQYF. At the DNA level, the sequence is TGCGCCAGCAGCCAAGATCAGGACCCGAGCGAGACCCAGTACTTC.